This T cell receptor beta chain was recorded in a study of T cell responses to AZD1222 COVID-19 vaccine listed by TCRdb under 2021. General notes on the study: AZD1222 recipients whose second dose came at about 4 weeks and those whose second dose came at about 12 weeks were combined into one group, since spike-specific TCR depth and breadth did not differ between the two schedules. TCR sequencing covered approximately 230 trial participants: around 210 given two doses of AZD1222 and about 26 given two doses of MenACWY control vaccine. Trial participants were enrolled by age into 18-55, 56-69 and 70-plus year subgroups, with roughly 150, 30 and 60 TCR-sequenced participants respectively. Results and caveats for the whole study, not just this receptor: Only a handful of AZD1222 recipients were SARS-CoV-2 seropositive at baseline, limiting conclusions about previously exposed vaccinees. The whole spike protein was spanned by vaccine-associated CD4 TCRs, and dominant responses were seen in regions 160-218 and 743-854. Participants were mostly white British and included more females than males, and it was suggested by the authors that clonal diversity may have been underestimated. After two AZD1222 doses, spike-specific TCR breadth and depth were significantly higher than at day 0 and than in MenACWY recipients. Nearly half of unique spike-specific TCRs reportedly recognized epitopes outside regions mutated in the B.1.351 and B.1.1.7 variants. Because no day 14 peak-response samples were available, repertoires were characterized only after the peak T cell response. In the small 56-69-year group, the increase in depth fell short of significance, most likely because of low power.

Trimming removed 6 bases from V and 3 bases from J, leaving 14 bases between the germline ends. From the cysteine up to the phenylalanine, the CDR3 has a length of 14 residues. The retained sequence is limited to the CDR3, 42 bases, with the frame set at the first base. The germline V gene (reference sequence) provides CDR1 MNHEY and CDR2 SMNVEV. The sample's time point label, in plain terms: baseline before first vaccination. The vaccinee samples were drawn from two UK trials, COV001 and COV002, one of which was a single-blind randomized controlled phase 2/3 trial testing AZD1222 (ChAdOx1 nCoV-19) in healthy adults. For TCRbeta chain sequencing, PBMC samples were collected from trial participants at day 0 and at day 28 after the second dose. In the case of this clone: Its cognate antigen has yet to be identified. The sample holds no much larger clone one base away, and base qualities are not on file.

The CDR3 regions of human TCRbeta chains were subjected to immunosequencing. The source study handled its data this way. Repertoire TCRs were checked for matches against a reference library of SARS-CoV-2-specific TCRs that had been generated using the MIRA antigen-specificity platform. Breadth was defined as the fraction of unique TCRs that were SARS-CoV-2-associated, and depth was defined as the fraction of total T cells that were SARS-CoV-2-associated. Using the MIRA data, each spike-specific TCR was assigned both to the spike region to which the TCR was reactive and to a CD4 or CD8 class. Log10-transformed breadth and depth values were compared by one-way ANOVA with Sidak's multiple comparisons tests. As stored in TCRdb, this immuneACCESS dataset retains in-frame rearrangements with V and J assigned. A fraction of the clones does not appear; measured against another copy, unresolved V genes explain less than half of the discrepancy, and the remainder lacks a known reason. The DNA gave D and trimming, while V, J and clone size come from that table. The sample includes about 140,000 clones, with 89% observed a single time. 4.7% of the sample is held by the ten biggest clonotypes.

This specimen consisted of peripheral blood, obtained on day 0 of AZD1222 vaccination. The TCR sequence derives from an adult in good health. This sequence uses TRBV27 and TRBJ1-2, and possibly TRBD1, on 5 matching bases. The nucleotide sequence reads TGTGCCAGCAGCAGGACCAGGGTGGACTATGGCTACACCTTC. Translated, it reads CASSRTRVDYGYTF.